One T cell receptor (beta chain) is described in this entry. These data belong to a study of blood T cell repertoires in COVID-19. CDR3 size: 14 residues. Losses at the gene ends were 6 bases for V and 4 bases for J; bases not matched to a gene: 5. CDR1 is MDHEN, CDR2 SYDVKM, per germline. Profiled with immunoSEQ multiplex PCR; TCRdb holds only in-frame clones, not every one. The sample lists 200,000 or so clones, more than 75% occurring once. The chain carries TRBV28 and TRBJ2-2; 7 bases match TRBD2. This clonotype was obtained from a woman in her forties with acute COVID-19. Sequenced: PBMCs or T cells enriched from blood (not recorded which). The CDR3 region is CASSSPGGTGELFF. The DNA of the CDR3 is TGTGCCAGCAGCTCCCCGGGGGGCACCGGGGAGCTGTTTTTT.